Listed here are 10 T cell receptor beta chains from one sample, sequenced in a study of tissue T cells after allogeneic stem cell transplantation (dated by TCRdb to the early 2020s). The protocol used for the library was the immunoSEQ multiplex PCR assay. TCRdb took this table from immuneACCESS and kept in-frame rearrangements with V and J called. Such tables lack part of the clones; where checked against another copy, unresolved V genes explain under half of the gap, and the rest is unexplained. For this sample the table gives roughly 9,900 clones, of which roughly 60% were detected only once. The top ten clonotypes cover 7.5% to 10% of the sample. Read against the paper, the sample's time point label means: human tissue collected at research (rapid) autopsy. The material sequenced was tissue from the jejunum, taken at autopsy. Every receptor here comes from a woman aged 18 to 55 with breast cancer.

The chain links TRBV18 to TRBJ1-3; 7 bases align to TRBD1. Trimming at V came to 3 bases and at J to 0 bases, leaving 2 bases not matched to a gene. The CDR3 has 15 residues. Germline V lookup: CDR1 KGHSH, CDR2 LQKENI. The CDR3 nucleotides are TGTGCCAGCTCACCTTGGACAGGCTCTGGAAACACCATATATTTT. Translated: CASSPWTGSGNTIYF.

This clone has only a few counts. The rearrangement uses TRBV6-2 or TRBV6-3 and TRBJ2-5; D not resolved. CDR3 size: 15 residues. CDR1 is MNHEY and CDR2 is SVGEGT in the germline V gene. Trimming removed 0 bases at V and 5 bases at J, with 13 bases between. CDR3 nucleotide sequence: TGTGCCAGCAGTTACTCGACACCGTCCCTGGAGACCCAGTACTTC. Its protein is CASSYSTPSLETQYF.

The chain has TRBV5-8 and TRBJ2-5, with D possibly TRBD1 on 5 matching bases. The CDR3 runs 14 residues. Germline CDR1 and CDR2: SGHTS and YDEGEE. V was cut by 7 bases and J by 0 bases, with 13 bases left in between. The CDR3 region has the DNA TGTGCCAGCCTAATAGGGGTGTACCAAGAGACCCAGTACTTC. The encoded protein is CASLIGVYQETQYF.

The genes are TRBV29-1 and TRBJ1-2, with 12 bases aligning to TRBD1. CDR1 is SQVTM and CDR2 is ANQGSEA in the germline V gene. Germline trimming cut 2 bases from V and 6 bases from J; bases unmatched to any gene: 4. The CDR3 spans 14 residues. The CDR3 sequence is CSVEWGQGADGYTF. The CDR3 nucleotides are TGCAGCGTTGAATGGGGACAGGGGGCGGATGGCTACACCTTC. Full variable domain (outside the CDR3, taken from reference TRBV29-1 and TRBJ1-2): SAVISQKPSRDICQRGTSLTIQCQVDSQVTMMFWYRQQPGQSLTLIATANQGSEATYESGFVIDKFPISRPNLTFSTLTVSNMSPEDSSIYLCSVEWGQGADGYTFGSGTRLTVV.

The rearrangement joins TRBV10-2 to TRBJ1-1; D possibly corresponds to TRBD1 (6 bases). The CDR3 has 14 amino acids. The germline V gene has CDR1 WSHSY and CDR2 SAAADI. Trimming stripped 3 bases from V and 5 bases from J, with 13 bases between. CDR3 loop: CASSDWGLGTEAFF. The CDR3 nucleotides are TGCGCCAGCAGTGATTGGGGGCTGGGGACTGAAGCTTTCTTT.

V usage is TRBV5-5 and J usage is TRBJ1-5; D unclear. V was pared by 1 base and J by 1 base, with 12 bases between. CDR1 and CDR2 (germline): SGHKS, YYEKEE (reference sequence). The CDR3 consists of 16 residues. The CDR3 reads CASSLSGDGSNQPQHF. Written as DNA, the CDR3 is TGTGCCAGCAGCTTGAGTGGTGACGGGAGCAATCAGCCCCAGCATTTT. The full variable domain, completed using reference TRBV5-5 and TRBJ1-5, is DAGVTQSPTHLIKTRGQQVTLRCSPISGHKSVSWYQQVLGQGPQFIFQYYEKEERGRGNFPDRFSARQFPNYSSELNVNALLLGDSALYLCASSLSGDGSNQPQHFGDGTRLSIL.

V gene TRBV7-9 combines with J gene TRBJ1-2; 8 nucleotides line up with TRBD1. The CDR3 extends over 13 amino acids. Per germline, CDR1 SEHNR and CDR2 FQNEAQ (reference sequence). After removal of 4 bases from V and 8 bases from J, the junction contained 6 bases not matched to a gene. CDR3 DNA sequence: TGTGCCAGCAGCTCTAAGACAGGGGAGGGCTACACCTTC. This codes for CASSSKTGEGYTF.

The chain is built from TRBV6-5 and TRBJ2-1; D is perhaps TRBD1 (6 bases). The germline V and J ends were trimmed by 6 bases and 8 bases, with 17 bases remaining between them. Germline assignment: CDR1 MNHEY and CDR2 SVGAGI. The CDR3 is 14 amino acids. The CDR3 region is CASRRSGDGYEQFF. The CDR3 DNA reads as TGTGCCAGCAGGAGATCAGGGGACGGGTATGAGCAGTTCTTC.

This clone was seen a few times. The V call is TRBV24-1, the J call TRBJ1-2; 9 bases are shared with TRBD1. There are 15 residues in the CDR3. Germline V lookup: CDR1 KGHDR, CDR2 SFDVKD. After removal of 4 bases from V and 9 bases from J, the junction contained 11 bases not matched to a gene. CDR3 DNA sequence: TGTGCCACCAGTGACGGGGACAGGGCCGTTCAGAGCTACACCTTC. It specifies CATSDGDRAVQSYTF.

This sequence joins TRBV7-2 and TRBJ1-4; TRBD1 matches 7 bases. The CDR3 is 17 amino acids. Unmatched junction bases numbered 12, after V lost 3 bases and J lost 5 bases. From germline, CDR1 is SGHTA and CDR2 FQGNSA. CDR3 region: CASSFRPPGTANEKLFF. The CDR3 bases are TGTGCCAGCAGCTTCAGACCCCCCGGGACAGCCAATGAAAAACTGTTTTTT.